The 9 T cell receptor beta chains listed next were all sequenced from one sample in a study of siplizumab effects on memory and regulatory T cells. Data came from immunoSEQ multiplex PCR; TCRdb stores just in-frame clones and leaves some out. The table records about 110,000 clones, roughly 92% of them present only once. The sample taken for sequencing was CD4+ T cells sorted from blood. These receptors were obtained from a human donor in good health.

The gene calls are TRBV6-5 and TRBJ1-3; D is unresolved. Germline V gene data show CDR1 as MNHEY and CDR2 as SVGAGI. This CDR3 region has 15 residues. V was shortened by 1 base and J by 3 bases, with 10 bases between the two germline ends. CDR3 in DNA: TGTGCCAGCAGTTACTTAACGCCTGGTGGAAACACCATATATTTT. Protein product: CASSYLTPGGNTIYF.

The chain couples TRBV5-4 to TRBJ1-3; 9 bases match TRBD1. V lost 4 bases and J lost 3; bases outside the gene matches: 11. Germline CDR1 and CDR2: SGHNT and YYREEE (reference sequence). This CDR3 is 17 amino acids long. The CDR3 protein is CASSHRPGTGSGNTIYF. CDR3 DNA: TGTGCCAGCAGCCACCGTCCCGGGACAGGGAGTGGAAACACCATATATTTT.

This clone was seen many times. The chain carries TRBV7-9 and TRBJ2-2; D is perhaps TRBD2 (5 bases). V was shortened by 7 bases and J by 0 bases, with 15 bases between the two germline ends. The CDR3 is 16 amino acids. The germline CDR1 and CDR2 sequences are SEHNR and FQNEAQ (reference sequence). The CDR3 coding sequence is TGTGCCAGCATCCTCTCTGCAGCGGCGAACACCGGGGAGCTGTTTTTT. Protein: CASILSAAANTGELFF.

This chain links TRBV2 with TRBJ2-1; tentatively, D is TRBD2 (5 bases). With 7 bases removed from V and 5 bases from J, the gap between germline ends came to 12 bases. The CDR3 runs to 13 residues. CDR1 and CDR2 (germline): SNHLY, FYNNEI. The CDR3 reads CASKLGLNNEQFF. CDR3 DNA: TGTGCCAGCAAACTTGGACTGAACAATGAGCAGTTCTTC.

This chain connects TRBV5-4 to TRBJ2-5; no definite D call. The length of the CDR3 is 14 residues. Germline V CDR1 and CDR2: SGHNT, YYREEE (reference sequence). With 3 bases removed from V and 1 base from J, the gap between germline ends came to 10 bases. The DNA for the CDR3 is TGTGCCAGCAGCTCTCGCAAAGCCCAAGAGACCCAGTACTTC. Its translation: CASSSRKAQETQYF.

The genes are TRBV6-1 and TRBJ2-5; 8 positions agree with TRBD2. With V trimmed by 3 bases and J by 1 base, 7 bases remained unmatched. Per germline, CDR1 MNHNS and CDR2 SASEGT. The CDR3 covers 16 residues. The CDR3 loop reads CASSDDRGGIQETQYF. In DNA form, the CDR3 reads TGTGCCAGCAGTGATGATCGCGGGGGGATCCAAGAGACCCAGTACTTC.

This rearrangement joins TRBV7-3 to TRBJ2-5; TRBD2 is a possible D gene (6 bases). The CDR3 has 15 residues. In germline, CDR1 is SGHTA, CDR2 FQGTGA. Trimming removed 5 bases from V and 5 bases from J, with 18 bases in between. The CDR3 spells CASSDTGTLGETQYF. CDR3 DNA sequence: TGTGCCAGCAGCGACACCGGGACTTTAGGGGAGACCCAGTACTTC.

CDR3 bases: TGTGCCAGCAGCTTAGGTCTGGCCACAGATACGCAGTATTTT. It yields the protein CASSLGLATDTQYF. The chain is built from TRBV11-1 and TRBJ2-3; unclear D gene. The CDR3 extends over 14 amino acids. Trimming shortened V by 1 base and J by 2 bases, and 7 bases separated the two germline ends. The V gene's germline CDR1 is SGHAT and CDR2 FQDESV (reference sequence).

This chain uses TRBV7-9 with TRBJ2-7, with D unclear. The V gene's germline CDR1 is SEHNR and CDR2 FQNEAQ (reference sequence). Trimming removed 5 bases at V and 4 bases at J, with 15 bases between. The CDR3 runs to 14 residues. Here the CDR3 DNA reads TGTGCCAGCAGCACCCGACTCCAACCGTACGAGCAGTACTTC. Translation: CASSTRLQPYEQYF. The complete variable domain, with remaining parts taken from reference TRBV7-9 and TRBJ2-7, reads DTGVSQNPRHKITKRGQNVTFRCDPISEHNRLYWYRQTLGQGPEFLTYFQNEAQLEKSRLLSDRFSAERPKGSFSTLEIQRTEQGDSAMYLCASSTRLQPYEQYFGPGTRLTVT.